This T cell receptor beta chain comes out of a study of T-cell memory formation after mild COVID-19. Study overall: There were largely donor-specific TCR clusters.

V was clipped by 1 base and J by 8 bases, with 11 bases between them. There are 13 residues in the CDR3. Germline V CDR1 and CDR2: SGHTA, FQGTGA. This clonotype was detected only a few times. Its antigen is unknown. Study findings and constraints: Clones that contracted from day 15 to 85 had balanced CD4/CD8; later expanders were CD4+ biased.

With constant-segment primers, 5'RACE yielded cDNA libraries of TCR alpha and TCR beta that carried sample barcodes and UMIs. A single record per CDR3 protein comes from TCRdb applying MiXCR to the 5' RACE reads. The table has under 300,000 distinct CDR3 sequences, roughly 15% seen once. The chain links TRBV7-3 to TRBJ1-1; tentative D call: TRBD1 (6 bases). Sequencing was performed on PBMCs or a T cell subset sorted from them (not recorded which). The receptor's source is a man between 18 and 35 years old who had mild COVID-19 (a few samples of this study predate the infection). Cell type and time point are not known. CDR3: CASSLRGGQEAFF. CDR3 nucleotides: TGTGCCAGCAGCTTAAGGGGCGGACAGGAAGCTTTCTTT.